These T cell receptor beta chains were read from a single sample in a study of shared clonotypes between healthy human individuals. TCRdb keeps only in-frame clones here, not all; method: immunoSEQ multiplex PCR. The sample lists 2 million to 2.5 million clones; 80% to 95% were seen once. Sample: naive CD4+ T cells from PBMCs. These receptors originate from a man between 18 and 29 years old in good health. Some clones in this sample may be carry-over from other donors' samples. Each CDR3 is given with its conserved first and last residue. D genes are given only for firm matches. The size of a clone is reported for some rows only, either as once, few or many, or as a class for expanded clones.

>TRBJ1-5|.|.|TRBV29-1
CSVEGGENQPQHF
TGCAGCGTTGAAGGGGGCGAGAATCAGCCCCAGCATTTT
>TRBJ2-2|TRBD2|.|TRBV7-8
CASSFHLPGLAQFNTGELFF
TGTGCCAGCAGCTTTCACCTTCCGGGACTAGCACAATTCAACACCGGGGAGCTGTTTTTT
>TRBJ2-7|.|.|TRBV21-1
CASSKTGTGSFRYEQYF
TGTGCCAGCAGCAAAACCGGGACAGGGAGCTTCCGCTACGAGCAGTACTTC
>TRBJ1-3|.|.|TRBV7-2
CASSFRDSGNTIYF
TGTGCCAGCAGCTTCCGGGACTCTGGAAACACCATATATTTT
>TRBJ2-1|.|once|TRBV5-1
CASSFRINEQFF
TGCGCCAGCAGCTTCAGGATCAATGAGCAGTTCTTC
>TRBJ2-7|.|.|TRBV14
CASSSLYAEFYEQYF
TGTGCCAGCAGCTCCTTGTATGCGGAGTTCTACGAGCAGTACTTC
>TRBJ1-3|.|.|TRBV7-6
CASSRGSSGNTIYF
TGTGCCAGCAGCCGGGGAAGCTCTGGAAACACCATATATTTT
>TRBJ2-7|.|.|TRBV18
CASSPRAGTYEQYF
TGTGCCAGCTCACCCCGAGCAGGGACCTACGAGCAGTACTTC
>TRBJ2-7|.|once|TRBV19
CASSITLGSYEQYF
TGTGCCAGTAGTATAACATTGGGGTCCTACGAGCAGTACTTC
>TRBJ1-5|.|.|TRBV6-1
CASSEVTRVQPQHF
TGTGCCAGCAGTGAAGTTACCCGGGTCCAGCCCCAGCATTTT
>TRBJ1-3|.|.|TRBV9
CASSYRGHLRSGNTIYF
TGTGCCAGCAGCTACCGGGGGCACCTCCGCTCTGGAAACACCATATATTTT